Presented here are 16 T cell receptor beta chains from one specimen sequenced in a study of regulatory T cells. Study conclusions and caveats: Hydrophobic residues at CDR3 positions 6 and 7 were enriched in conventional CD4+ T cells of CD3G-deficient patients.

Primers: 52 TRBV forward and 13 TRBJ reverse. The method was immunoSEQ multiplex PCR; TCRdb's version includes in-frame clones alone and lacks a portion of them. The sample comprises approximately 18,000 clones, approximately 82% of which are singletons, and less than 9.5% rests with the top ten. Their antigens are not known. The sequenced material came from conventional CD4+ T cells sorted from blood. All receptors come from a person aged 25 to 40 with CD3G deficiency.

This chain links TRBV28 with TRBJ2-6; D remains unclear. Trimming removed 6 bases from V and 0 bases from J, with 3 bases in between. The CDR3 covers 13 residues. Germline V gene data show CDR1 as MDHEN and CDR2 as SYDVKM. The CDR3 loop is CASRPSGANVLTF. CDR3 bases: TGTGCCAGCAGACCCTCTGGGGCCAACGTCCTGACTTTC.

This clone has a single count. This sequence joins TRBV5-1 and TRBJ1-2, with 7 bases fitting TRBD1. The V and J ends lost 4 bases and 2 bases, in that order; junction bases with no gene match: 8. The CDR3 is 15 amino acids. The germline gives CDR1 SGHRS, CDR2 YFSETQ. CDR3 sequence: CASSGTGDNNYGYTF. The CDR3 DNA reads as TGCGCCAGCAGCGGTACAGGGGACAACAACTATGGCTACACCTTC.

V usage is TRBV10-3 and J usage is TRBJ2-7; 9 bases are a match to TRBD1. Losses at the gene ends were 11 bases for V and 4 bases for J; bases not matched to a gene: 6. Germline loops: CDR1 ENHRY, CDR2 SYGVKD. This CDR3 is built from 12 residues. CDR3 protein: CAVGDRAYEQYF. The CDR3 DNA sequence: TGTGCCGTCGGGGACAGGGCGTACGAGCAGTACTTC.

The rearrangement links TRBV11-2 to TRBJ2-1, with D possibly called TRBD1 or TRBD2 (5 bases each). The ends were cut back, 0 bases at V and 1 base at J, with 10 bases in the middle. CDR1 SGHAT and CDR2 FQNNGV come from the germline V gene. The CDR3 is 16 residues long. In DNA form, the CDR3 reads TGTGCCAGCAGCTTAGATAAGGGACCTTCCTACAATGAGCAGTTCTTC. Translated, it gives CASSLDKGPSYNEQFF.

V usage is TRBV28 and J usage is TRBJ1-5; D remains ambiguous. The germline V gene has CDR1 MDHEN and CDR2 SYDVKM. The CDR3 totals 18 residues. V was shortened by 4 bases and J by 5 bases, with 24 bases between the two germline ends. The chain's CDR3 is CASSSAKTLTHGYQPQHF. The CDR3 nucleotides read TGTGCCAGCAGTTCCGCAAAAACACTAACCCATGGGTATCAGCCCCAGCATTTT.

This clone has just one count. The chain carries TRBV6-5 and TRBJ1-2; the match to TRBD1 covers 9 bases. The CDR3 is 15 amino acids. In germline, CDR1 is MNHEY, CDR2 SVGAGI. V trimming: 5 bases; J trimming: 4 bases; junction bases outside the gene matches: 8. The CDR3 bases are TGTGCCAGCAGTCCTCACAGGGGGCAAGGCTATGGCTACACCTTC. This codes for CASSPHRGQGYGYTF.

This clone is labeled large. V gene TRBV6-1 combines with J gene TRBJ1-1; D ambiguous. V dropped 2 bases and J dropped 3 bases, with 13 bases sitting between them. There are 15 residues in the CDR3. Germline assignment: CDR1 MNHNS and CDR2 SASEGT. CDR3 amino acids: CASSEMGFSDTEAFF. In DNA form, the CDR3 reads TGTGCCAGCAGTGAAATGGGTTTCTCGGACACTGAAGCTTTCTTT.

The gene calls are TRBV7-4 and TRBJ2-7, with D maybe TRBD1 (6 bases). The CDR3 extends over 14 amino acids. CDR1 is SGHVT, CDR2 SQSDAQ, per germline. The germline V and J ends were trimmed by 2 bases and 2 bases, with 10 bases remaining between them. CDR3 bases: TGTGCCAGCAGCTTATCCAGGGGAGCCTACGAGCAGTACTTC. Protein product: CASSLSRGAYEQYF.

The chain employs TRBV28 and TRBJ2-7, with TRBD1 matching over 7 bases. The CDR3 covers 15 residues. Germline values: CDR1 MDHEN, CDR2 SYDVKM. Trimming at V came to 7 bases and at J to 3 bases, leaving 12 bases not matched to a gene. CDR3 DNA sequence: TGTGCCAGCACCGCCCGGACAGGAAGGGGCTACGAGCAGTACTTC. Residues: CASTARTGRGYEQYF.

CDR3 in DNA: TGTGCCAGCAGCACTTTAGGGGGTTACTACAATGAGCAGTTCTTC. This codes for CASSTLGGYYNEQFF. V gene TRBV28 combines with J gene TRBJ2-1; perhaps TRBD1 as D (6 bases). Germline CDR1 is MDHEN and CDR2 is SYDVKM. The CDR3 covers 15 residues. The V and J ends lost 6 bases and 3 bases respectively, with 15 bases between them.

A few counts support this clone. V and J are TRBV5-1 and TRBJ2-1, with D perhaps given as TRBD1 or TRBD2 (5 bases each). The germline V gene encodes CDR1 SGHRS and CDR2 YFSETQ. This CDR3 spans 14 amino acids. Between the trimmed V and J ends, which lost 7 bases and 5 bases, there was a span of 16 bases. CDR3 residues: CASSHGDAHNEQFF. CDR3 nucleotide sequence: TGCGCCAGCTCTCATGGGGACGCCCACAATGAGCAGTTCTTC. The full variable domain, its missing parts supplied by reference TRBV5-1 and TRBJ2-1, is KAGVTQTPRYLIKTRGQQVTLSCSPISGHRSVSWYQQTPGQGLQFLFEYFSETQRNKGNFPGRFSGRQFSNSRSEMNVSTLELGDSALYLCASSHGDAHNEQFFGPGTRLTVL.

This clone was seen more than once but under ten times. V and J are TRBV5-1 and TRBJ2-3; 11 bases align to TRBD1. Per germline, CDR1 SGHRS and CDR2 YFSETQ. J was trimmed by 14 bases and V by 4 bases; bases with no gene match: 12. This CDR3 contains 14 residues. The CDR3 region is CASSPRDRGLSLYF. Here the CDR3 DNA reads TGCGCCAGCAGCCCGAGGGACAGGGGGTTGTCGTTGTATTTT.

This chain connects TRBV6-1 to TRBJ1-6; D ambiguous. Trimming removed 4 bases at V and 0 bases at J, with 7 bases between. Germline assignment: CDR1 MNHNS and CDR2 SASEGT. The CDR3 extends over 15 amino acids. In DNA form, the CDR3 reads TGTGCCAGCAGTGGCCGGTTCTCCTATAATTCACCCCTCCACTTT. It encodes CASSGRFSYNSPLHF.

V usage is TRBV28 and J usage is TRBJ2-2, with D unresolved. The length of the CDR3 is 14 residues. V shed 2 bases and J shed 7 bases, with 11 bases lying between them. Germline CDR1 MDHEN, CDR2 SYDVKM. This chain's CDR3 is CASSLAGKGGELFF. The CDR3 coding sequence is TGTGCCAGCAGTTTAGCTGGGAAGGGCGGGGAGCTGTTTTTT.

V gene TRBV7-9 combines with J gene TRBJ1-4; D is uncertain. V lost 6 bases and J 7 bases, leaving 18 bases between the germline ends. In germline, CDR1 is SEHNR, CDR2 FQNEAQ (reference sequence). The CDR3 has 15 residues. The CDR3 bases are TGTGCCAGCAGTGGAAACGGATTCAAGGGTGAAAAACTGTTTTTT. It yields the protein CASSGNGFKGEKLFF.

The gene calls are TRBV6-1 and TRBJ2-6; no clear D. Germline V gene data show CDR1 as MNHNS and CDR2 as SASEGT. The CDR3 loop spans 14 amino acids. Trimming cost V 4 bases and J 4 bases, with 8 bases left between them. As DNA, the CDR3 is TGTGCCAGCAGTGGGGGTACCGGGGCCAACGTCCTGACTTTC. Its translation: CASSGGTGANVLTF.